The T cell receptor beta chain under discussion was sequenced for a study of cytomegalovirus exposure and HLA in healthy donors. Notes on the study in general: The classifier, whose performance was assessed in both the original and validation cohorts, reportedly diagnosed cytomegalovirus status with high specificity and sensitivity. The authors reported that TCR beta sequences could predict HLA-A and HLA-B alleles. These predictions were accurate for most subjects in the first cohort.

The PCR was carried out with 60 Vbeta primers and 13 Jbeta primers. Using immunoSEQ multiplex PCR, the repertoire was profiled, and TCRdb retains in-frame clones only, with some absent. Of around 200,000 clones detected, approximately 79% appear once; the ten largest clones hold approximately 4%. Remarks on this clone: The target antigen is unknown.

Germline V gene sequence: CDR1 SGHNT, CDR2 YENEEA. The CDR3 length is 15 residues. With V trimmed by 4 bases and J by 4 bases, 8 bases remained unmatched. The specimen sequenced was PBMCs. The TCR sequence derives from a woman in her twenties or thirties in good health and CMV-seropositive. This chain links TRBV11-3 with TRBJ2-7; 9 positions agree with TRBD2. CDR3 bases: TGTGCCAGCAGCTCCGGACTAGCGCTACGGTACGAGCAGTACTTC. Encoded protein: CASSSGLALRYEQYF.